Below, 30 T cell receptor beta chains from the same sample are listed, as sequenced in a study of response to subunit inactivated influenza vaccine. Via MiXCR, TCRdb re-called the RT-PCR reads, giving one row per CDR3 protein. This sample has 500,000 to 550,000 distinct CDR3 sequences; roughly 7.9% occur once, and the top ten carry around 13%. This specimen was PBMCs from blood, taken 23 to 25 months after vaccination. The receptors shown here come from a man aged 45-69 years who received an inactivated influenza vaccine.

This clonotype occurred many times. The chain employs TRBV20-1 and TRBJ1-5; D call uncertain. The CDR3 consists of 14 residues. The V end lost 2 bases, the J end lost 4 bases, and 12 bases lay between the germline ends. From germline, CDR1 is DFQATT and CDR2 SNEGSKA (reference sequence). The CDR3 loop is CSARPGPPNQPQHF. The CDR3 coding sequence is TGCAGTGCTAGACCAGGCCCTCCTAATCAGCCCCAGCATTTT.

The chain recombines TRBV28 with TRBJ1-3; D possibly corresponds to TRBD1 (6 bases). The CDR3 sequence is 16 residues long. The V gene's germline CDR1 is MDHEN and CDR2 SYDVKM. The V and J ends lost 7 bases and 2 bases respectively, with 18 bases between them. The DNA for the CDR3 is TGTGCCAGCACCCTCTCGACAGGAAGGACTGGAAACACCATATATTTT. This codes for CASTLSTGRTGNTIYF. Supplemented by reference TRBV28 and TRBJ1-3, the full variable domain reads DVKVTQSSRYLVKRTGEKVFLECVQDMDHENMFWYRQDPGLGLRLIYFSYDVKMKEKGDIPEGYSVSREKKERFSLILESASTNQTSMYLCASTLSTGRTGNTIYFGEGSWLTVV.

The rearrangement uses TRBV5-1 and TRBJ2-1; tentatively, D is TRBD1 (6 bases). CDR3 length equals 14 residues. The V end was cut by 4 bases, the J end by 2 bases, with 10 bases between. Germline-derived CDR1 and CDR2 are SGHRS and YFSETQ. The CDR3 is CASSPRDTYNEQFF. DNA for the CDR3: TGCGCCAGCAGCCCCCGGGACACCTACAATGAGCAGTTCTTC. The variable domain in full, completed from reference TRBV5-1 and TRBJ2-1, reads KAGVTQTPRYLIKTRGQQVTLSCSPISGHRSVSWYQQTPGQGLQFLFEYFSETQRNKGNFPGRFSGRQFSNSRSEMNVSTLELGDSALYLCASSPRDTYNEQFFGPGTRLTVL.

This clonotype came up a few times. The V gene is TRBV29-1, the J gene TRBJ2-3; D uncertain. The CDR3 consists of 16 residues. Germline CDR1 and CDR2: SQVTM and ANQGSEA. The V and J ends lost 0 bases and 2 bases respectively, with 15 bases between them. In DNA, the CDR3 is TGCAGCGTTGAAGATTTGGTAGCTGGGGACACAGATACGCAGTATTTT. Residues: CSVEDLVAGDTDTQYF.

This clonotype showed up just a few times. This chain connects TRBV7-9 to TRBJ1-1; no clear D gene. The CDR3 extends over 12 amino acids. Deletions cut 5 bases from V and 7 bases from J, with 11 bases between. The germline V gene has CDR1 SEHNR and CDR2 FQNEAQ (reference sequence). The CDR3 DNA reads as TGTGCCAGCAGCCTCGGTAACCTTGAAGCTTTCTTT. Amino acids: CASSLGNLEAFF.

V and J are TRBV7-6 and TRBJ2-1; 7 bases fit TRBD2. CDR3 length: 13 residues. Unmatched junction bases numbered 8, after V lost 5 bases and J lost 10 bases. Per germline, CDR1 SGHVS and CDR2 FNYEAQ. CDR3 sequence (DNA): TGTGCCAGCAGCCCTAGCGGCACTGGAGAGCAGTTCTTC. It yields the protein CASSPSGTGEQFF.

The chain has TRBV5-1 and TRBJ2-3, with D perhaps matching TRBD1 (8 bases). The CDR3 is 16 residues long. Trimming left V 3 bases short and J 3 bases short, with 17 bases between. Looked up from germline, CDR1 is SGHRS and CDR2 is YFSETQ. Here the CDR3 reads CASSSLGQGGTDTQYF. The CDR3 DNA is TGCGCCAGCAGCTCGCTAGGACAGGGAGGGACAGATACGCAGTATTTT.

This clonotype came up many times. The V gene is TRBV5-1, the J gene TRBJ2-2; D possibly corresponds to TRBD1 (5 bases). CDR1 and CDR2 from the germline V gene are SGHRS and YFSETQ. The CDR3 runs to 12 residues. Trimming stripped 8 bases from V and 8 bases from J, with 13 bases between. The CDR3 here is CASRQYSGELFF. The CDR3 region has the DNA TGCGCCAGTAGACAGTATTCGGGGGAGCTGTTTTTT.

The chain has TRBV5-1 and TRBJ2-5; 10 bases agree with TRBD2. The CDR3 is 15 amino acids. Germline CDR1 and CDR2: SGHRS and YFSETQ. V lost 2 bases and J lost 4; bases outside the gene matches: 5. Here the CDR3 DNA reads TGCGCCAGCAGCTTTGTACCTAGCGGGAGAGAGACCCAGTACTTC. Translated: CASSFVPSGRETQYF.

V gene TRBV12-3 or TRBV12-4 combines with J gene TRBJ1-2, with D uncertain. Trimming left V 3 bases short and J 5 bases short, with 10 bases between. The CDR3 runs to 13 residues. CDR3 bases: TGTGCCAGCAGTTTGTACCGGGGATATGGCTACACCTTC. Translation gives CASSLYRGYGYTF.

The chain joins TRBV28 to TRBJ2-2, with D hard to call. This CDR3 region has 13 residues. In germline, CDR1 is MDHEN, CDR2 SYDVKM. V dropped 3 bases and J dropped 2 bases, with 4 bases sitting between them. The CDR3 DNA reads TGTGCCAGCAGTTTTTATAACACCGGGGAGCTGTTTTTT. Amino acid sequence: CASSFYNTGELFF.

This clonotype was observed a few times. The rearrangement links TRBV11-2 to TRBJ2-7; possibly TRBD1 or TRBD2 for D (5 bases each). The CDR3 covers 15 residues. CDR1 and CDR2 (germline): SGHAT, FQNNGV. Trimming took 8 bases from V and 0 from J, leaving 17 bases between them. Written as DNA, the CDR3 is TGTGCCAGCTTTTCCGGGACGCTCAGCTCCTACGAGCAGTACTTC. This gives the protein CASFSGTLSSYEQYF.

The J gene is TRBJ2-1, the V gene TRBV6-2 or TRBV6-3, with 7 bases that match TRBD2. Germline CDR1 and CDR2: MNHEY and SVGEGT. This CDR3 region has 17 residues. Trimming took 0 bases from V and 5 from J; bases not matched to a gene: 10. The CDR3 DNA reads TGTGCCAGCAGTTACTCGAGATTCTCAGGGAGGGACAATGAGCAGTTCTTC. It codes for CASSYSRFSGRDNEQFF.

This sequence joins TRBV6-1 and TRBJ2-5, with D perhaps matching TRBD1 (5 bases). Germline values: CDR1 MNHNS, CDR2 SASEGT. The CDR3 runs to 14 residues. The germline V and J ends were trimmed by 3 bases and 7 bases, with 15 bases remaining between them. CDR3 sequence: CASSEDDSWGTQYF. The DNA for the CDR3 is TGTGCCAGCAGTGAGGACGACAGTTGGGGGACCCAGTACTTC.

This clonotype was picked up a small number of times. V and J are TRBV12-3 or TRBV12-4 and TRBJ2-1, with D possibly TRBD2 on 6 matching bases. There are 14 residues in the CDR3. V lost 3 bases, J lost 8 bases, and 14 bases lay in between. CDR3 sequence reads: CASSFQGGTDEQFF. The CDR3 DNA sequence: TGTGCCAGCAGTTTCCAAGGAGGGACGGATGAGCAGTTCTTC.

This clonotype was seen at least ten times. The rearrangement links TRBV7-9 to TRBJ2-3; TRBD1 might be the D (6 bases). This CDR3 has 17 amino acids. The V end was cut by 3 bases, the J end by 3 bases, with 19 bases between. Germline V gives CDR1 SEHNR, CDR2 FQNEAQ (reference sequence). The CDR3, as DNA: TGTGCCAGCAGCTTCCTAGGACAGCACCTGGGAACAGATACGCAGTATTTT. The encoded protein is CASSFLGQHLGTDTQYF. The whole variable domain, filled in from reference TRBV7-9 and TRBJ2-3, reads DTGVSQNPRHKITKRGQNVTFRCDPISEHNRLYWYRQTLGQGPEFLTYFQNEAQLEKSRLLSDRFSAERPKGSFSTLEIQRTEQGDSAMYLCASSFLGQHLGTDTQYFGPGTRLTVL.

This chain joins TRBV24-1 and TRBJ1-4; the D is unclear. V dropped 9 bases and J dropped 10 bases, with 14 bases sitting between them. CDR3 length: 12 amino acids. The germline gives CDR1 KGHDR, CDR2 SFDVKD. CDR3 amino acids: CATRGSGVKLFF. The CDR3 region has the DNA TGTGCCACCCGCGGTTCCGGTGTAAAACTGTTTTTT.

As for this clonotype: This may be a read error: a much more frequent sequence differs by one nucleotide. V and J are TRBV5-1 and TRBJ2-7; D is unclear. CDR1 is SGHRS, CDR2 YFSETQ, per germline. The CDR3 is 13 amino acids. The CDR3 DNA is TGCGCCGGCAGCTTGGGTCTATTCTACGAGCAGTACTTC. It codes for CAGSLGLFYEQYF.

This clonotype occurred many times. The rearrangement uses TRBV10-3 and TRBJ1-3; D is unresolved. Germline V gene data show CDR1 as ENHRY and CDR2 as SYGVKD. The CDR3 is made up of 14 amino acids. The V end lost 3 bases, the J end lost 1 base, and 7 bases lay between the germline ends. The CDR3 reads CAISEVVSGNTIYF. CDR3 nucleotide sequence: TGTGCCATCAGTGAAGTGGTGTCTGGAAACACCATATATTTT.

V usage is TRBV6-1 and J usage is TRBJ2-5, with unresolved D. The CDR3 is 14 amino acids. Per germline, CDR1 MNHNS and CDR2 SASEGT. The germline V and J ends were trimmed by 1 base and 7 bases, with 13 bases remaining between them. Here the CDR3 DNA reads TGTGCCAGCAGTGAAGTCGTCACCCAGCCGACCCAGTACTTC. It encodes CASSEVVTQPTQYF.

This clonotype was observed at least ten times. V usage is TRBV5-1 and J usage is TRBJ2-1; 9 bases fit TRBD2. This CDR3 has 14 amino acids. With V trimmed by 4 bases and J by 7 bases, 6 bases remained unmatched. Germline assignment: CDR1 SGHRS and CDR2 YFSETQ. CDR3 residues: CASSPGREGNEQFF. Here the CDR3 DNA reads TGCGCCAGCAGCCCGGGGCGGGAGGGGAATGAGCAGTTCTTC.

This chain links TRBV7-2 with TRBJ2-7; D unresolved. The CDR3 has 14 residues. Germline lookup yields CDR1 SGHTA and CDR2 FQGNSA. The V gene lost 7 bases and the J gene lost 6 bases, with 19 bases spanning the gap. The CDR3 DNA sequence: TGTGCCAGCACTAGAAGCGCAAAGGATAGCGAGCAGTACTTC. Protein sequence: CASTRSAKDSEQYF.

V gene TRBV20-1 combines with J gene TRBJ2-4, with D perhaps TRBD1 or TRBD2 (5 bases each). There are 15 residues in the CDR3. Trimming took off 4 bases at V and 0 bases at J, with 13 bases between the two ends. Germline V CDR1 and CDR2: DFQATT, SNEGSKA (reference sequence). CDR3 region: CSATGPPLAKNIQYF. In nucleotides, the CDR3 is TGCAGTGCTACGGGACCCCCTTTAGCCAAAAACATTCAGTACTTC.

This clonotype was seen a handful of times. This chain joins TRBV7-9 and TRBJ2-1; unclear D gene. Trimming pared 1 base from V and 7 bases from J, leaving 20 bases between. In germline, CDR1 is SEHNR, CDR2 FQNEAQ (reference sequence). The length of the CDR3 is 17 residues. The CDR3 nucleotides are TGTGCCAGCAGCTTAGAGGAGATTAGAAACATGGAGAATGAGCAGTTCTTC. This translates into CASSLEEIRNMENEQFF.

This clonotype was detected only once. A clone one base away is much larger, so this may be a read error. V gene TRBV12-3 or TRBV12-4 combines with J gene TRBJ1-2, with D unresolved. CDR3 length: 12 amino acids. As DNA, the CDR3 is TGTGCCAGCAGTTCCAGGAGTGGCGGCTGCACCTTC. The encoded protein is CASSSRSGGCTF.

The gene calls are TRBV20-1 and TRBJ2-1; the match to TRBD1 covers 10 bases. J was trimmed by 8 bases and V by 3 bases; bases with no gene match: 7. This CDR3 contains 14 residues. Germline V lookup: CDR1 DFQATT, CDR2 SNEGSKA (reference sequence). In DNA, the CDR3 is TGCAGTGCTAGGGACGGACAGGGGGGAGATGAGCAGTTCTTC. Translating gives CSARDGQGGDEQFF.

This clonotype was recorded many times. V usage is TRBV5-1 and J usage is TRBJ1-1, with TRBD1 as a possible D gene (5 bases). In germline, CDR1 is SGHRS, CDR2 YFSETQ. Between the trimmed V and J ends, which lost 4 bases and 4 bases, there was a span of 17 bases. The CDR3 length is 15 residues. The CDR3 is CASSNHIQGATEAFF. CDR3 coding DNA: TGCGCCAGCAGCAACCATATTCAGGGAGCCACTGAAGCTTTCTTT. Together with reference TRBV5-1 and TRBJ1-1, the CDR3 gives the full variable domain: KAGVTQTPRYLIKTRGQQVTLSCSPISGHRSVSWYQQTPGQGLQFLFEYFSETQRNKGNFPGRFSGRQFSNSRSEMNVSTLELGDSALYLCASSNHIQGATEAFFGQGTRLTVV.

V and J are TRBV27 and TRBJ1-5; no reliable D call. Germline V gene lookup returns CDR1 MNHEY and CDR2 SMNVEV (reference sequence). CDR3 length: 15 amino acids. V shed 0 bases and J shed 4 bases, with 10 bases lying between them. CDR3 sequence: CASSLSYVGNQPQHF. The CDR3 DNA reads TGTGCCAGCAGTTTATCGTATGTGGGGAATCAGCCCCAGCATTTT.

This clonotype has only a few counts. The chain's CDR3 is CASSSLYSSNGYTF. In DNA form, the CDR3 reads TGTGCCAGCAGCTCACTGTACAGCTCCAATGGCTACACCTTC. The chain uses TRBV7-2 and TRBJ1-2, with no clear D. The CDR3 extends over 14 amino acids. The V end lost 4 bases, the J end lost 6 bases, and 15 bases lay between the germline ends. The germline gives CDR1 SGHTA, CDR2 FQGNSA.

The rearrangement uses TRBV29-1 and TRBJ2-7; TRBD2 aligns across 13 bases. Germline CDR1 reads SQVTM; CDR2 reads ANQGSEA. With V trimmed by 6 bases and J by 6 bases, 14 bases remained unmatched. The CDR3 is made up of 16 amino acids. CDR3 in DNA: TGCAGCGTGGACCGGCCGGGACTAGCGGGGTTTCTCGAGCAGTACTTC. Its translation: CSVDRPGLAGFLEQYF.